These 14 T cell receptor beta chains were sequenced from one sample in a study of PD-1 blockade in classical Hodgkin lymphoma. Time point reported: cycle 4 day 1 (C4D1), after around six weeks of nivolumab. All the patients suffered relapse after autologous stem cell transplantation, and brentuximab vedotin exposure differed. Profiling relied on immunoSEQ multiplex PCR, and the TCRdb table lists in-frame clones only, not all of them. This sample has tens of thousands of clones, with 90% found just once. The specimen comprised peripheral blood mononuclear cells (PBMCs), sampled before the fourth cycle of nivolumab. These receptors all come from a human donor with classical Hodgkin lymphoma.

As to this clone: Compared with germline, one end of the junction differs, possibly owing to a read error. The chain recombines TRBV6-5 with TRBJ2-5; D not certain. The CDR3 contains 13 residues. From germline, CDR1 is MNHEY and CDR2 SVGAGI. CDR3 in amino acids: CASSYSGTIPEDF. The CDR3 region has the DNA TGTGCCAGCAGTTACTCGGGAACAATACCCGAGGACTTC.

The chain links TRBV7-8 to TRBJ2-7; TRBD2 aligns across 13 bases. With V trimmed by 1 base and J by 0 bases, 6 bases remained unmatched. This CDR3 is 18 amino acids long. Germline-derived CDR1 and CDR2 are SGHVS and FQNEAQ. Written as DNA, the CDR3 is TGTGCCAGCAGCTTAGGACTAGCGGGAGGAATTAGCTCCTACGAGCAGTACTTC. Residues: CASSLGLAGGISSYEQYF.

The rearrangement joins TRBV12-5 to TRBJ2-1, with D perhaps matching TRBD1 (6 bases). With 1 base removed from V and 8 bases from J, the gap between germline ends came to 12 bases. CDR1 and CDR2 (germline): LGHNT, FRNRAP. This CDR3 spans 14 amino acids. The CDR3 here is CASGLGLRGYEQFF. The CDR3 coding sequence is TGTGCTAGTGGTTTGGGACTCAGGGGATATGAGCAGTTCTTC.

The genes are TRBV11-2 and TRBJ1-2; 8 bases map to TRBD1. The V gene's germline CDR1 is SGHAT and CDR2 FQNNGV. Trimming cost V 8 bases and J 5 bases; bases outside gene matches: 13. The CDR3 runs to 15 residues. CDR3 coding DNA: TGTGCCAGCCGGGATCCTGACAGGGGCAAGTATGGCTACACCTTC. Protein sequence: CASRDPDRGKYGYTF.

The chain recombines TRBV27 with TRBJ2-5; D is possibly TRBD2 (7 bases). The tail of the sequence fits TRBJ2-7 better, so the J call may be wrong. CDR1 is MNHEY, CDR2 SMNVEV, per germline (reference sequence). The CDR3 is made up of 15 amino acids. As DNA, the CDR3 is TGTGCCAGCAGTTTAGGGGGGGGGCGAGTTCACGAGCAGTACTTC. Amino acid sequence: CASSLGGGRVHEQYF.

Only one count was recorded for this clone. The rearrangement links TRBV15 to TRBJ2-7, with D possibly matching TRBD2 (5 bases). Trimming pared 2 bases from V and 2 bases from J, leaving 10 bases between. This CDR3 is 14 amino acids long. Germline CDR1 and CDR2: LNHNV and YYDKDF (reference sequence). This CDR3 reads CATSRRTDPYEQYF. Written as DNA, the CDR3 is TGTGCCACCAGCAGAAGGACTGATCCCTACGAGCAGTACTTC.

The V and J genes are TRBV30 and TRBJ1-5, with D perhaps matching TRBD1 (5 bases). The CDR3 runs 16 residues. Germline CDR1 is GTSNPN and CDR2 is SVGIG (reference sequence). V was cut by 0 bases and J by 2 bases, with 14 bases left in between. The CDR3 loop reads CAWSVPLGARNQPQHF. The CDR3 DNA reads as TGTGCCTGGAGTGTACCTTTAGGGGCACGCAATCAGCCCCAGCATTTT. The variable domain in full, with the rest retrieved from reference TRBV30 and TRBJ1-5, is SQTIHQWPATLVQPVGSPLSLECTVEGTSNPNLYWYRQAAGRGLQLLFYSVGIGQISSEVPQNLSASRPQDRQFILSSKKLLLSDSGFYLCAWSVPLGARNQPQHFGDGTRLSIL.

About this clone: Additional DNA sequences in this sample encode the identical CDR3. The chain has TRBV9 and TRBJ2-7, with a possible D match to TRBD1 (6 bases). Trimming shortened V by 0 bases and J by 6 bases, and 10 bases separated the two germline ends. There are 13 residues in the CDR3. Germline CDR1 is SGDLS and CDR2 is YYNGEE. In DNA, the CDR3 is TGTGCCAGCAGCGTAGGGCAGGGGAGCGAGCAGTACTTC. Translation: CASSVGQGSEQYF.

The chain joins TRBV5-1 to TRBJ1-1; no firm D call. This CDR3 has 14 amino acids. V was pared by 0 bases and J by 1 base, with 7 bases between. Germline V gene sequence: CDR1 SGHRS, CDR2 YFSETQ. CDR3 sequence: CASSLGPENTEAFF. The CDR3 DNA sequence: TGCGCCAGCAGCTTGGGGCCAGAGAACACTGAAGCTTTCTTT. The full variable domain, with the rest looked up from reference TRBV5-1 and TRBJ1-1, is KAGVTQTPRYLIKTRGQQVTLSCSPISGHRSVSWYQQTPGQGLQFLFEYFSETQRNKGNFPGRFSGRQFSNSRSEMNVSTLELGDSALYLCASSLGPENTEAFFGQGTRLTVV.

The chain joins TRBV29-1 to TRBJ2-5; no definite D call. Germline V gene sequence: CDR1 SQVTM, CDR2 ANQGSEA. V was clipped by 4 bases and J by 5 bases, with 11 bases between them. The CDR3 runs to 12 residues. In DNA, the CDR3 is TGCAGCGTTGGGCAGCTTGGGGAGACCCAGTACTTC. Translated: CSVGQLGETQYF.

This chain uses TRBV18 with TRBJ2-7; tentatively, D is TRBD1 (5 bases). V was trimmed by 6 bases and J by 3 bases, leaving 9 bases between them. In germline, CDR1 is KGHSH, CDR2 LQKENI. The CDR3 is 12 residues long. CDR3 amino acids: CASSAGHYEQYF. Written as DNA, the CDR3 is TGTGCCAGCTCGGCAGGGCACTACGAGCAGTACTTC.

With regard to this clone: The junction and the germline gene differ at one end; a read error may be behind it. The chain is built from TRBV10-2 and TRBJ2-3; no clear D gene. The CDR3 spans 13 residues. Germline V gene lookup returns CDR1 WSHSY and CDR2 SAAADI. Written as DNA, the CDR3 is TGCGCCAGCAGTGAGTCCAGCATAGATACGCAGTATTTT. It specifies CASSESSIDTQYF.

The CDR3 loop reads CASSGGLAGGPTGELFF. The CDR3, as DNA: TGTGCCAGCAGCGGGGGACTAGCGGGAGGGCCTACCGGGGAGCTGTTTTTT. The genes are TRBV5-4 and TRBJ2-2; 16 bases match TRBD2. Trimming at V came to 4 bases and at J to 5 bases, leaving 5 bases not matched to a gene. Germline V lookup: CDR1 SGHNT, CDR2 YYREEE (reference sequence). The length of the CDR3 is 17 residues.

The chain links TRBV5-1 to TRBJ2-7; a weak D match, TRBD2 (6 bases). There are 20 residues in the CDR3. V was cut by 2 bases and J by 6 bases, with 33 bases left in between. Germline V gene sequence: CDR1 SGHRS, CDR2 YFSETQ. The CDR3 protein is CASSFLADLFATIPPSEQYF. The CDR3 DNA follows: TGCGCCAGCAGCTTTTTAGCGGACCTATTCGCCACCATTCCCCCATCCGAGCAGTACTTC.